Included here is one T cell receptor beta chain sequence, with context. It lacks a known antigen. One base away there is no much larger clone; base qualities are not given. V is pared back by 1 base and J by 2 bases, with 15 bases lying between the germline termini. The germline V gene sets CDR1 to SGHDN and CDR2 to FVKESK. Spanning cysteine to phenylalanine, the CDR3 consists of 17 amino acids. The kept DNA is CDR3 alone, 51 bases in frame from the first base. This sample was taken from a study of radiotherapy plus CTLA-4 blockade in lung cancer (dated by TCRdb to between 2018 and 2020). Background on the whole study: Among the enrolled patients, 18% had an objective response, and around 31% reached disease control.

The study evaluated CTLA-4 blockade (ipilimumab) given together with focal radiation therapy in patients who had chemo-refractory metastatic non-small-cell lung cancer. The library was made by the immunoSEQ multiplex PCR assay. What TCRdb holds here is the immuneACCESS table cut down to in-frame rearrangements. Part of the clones is not present; checked against another copy, under half of the missing clones reflect an unresolved V gene, and the others are unexplained. Counted in this sample were more than 35,000 clones; around 83% of them appeared once. The ten largest make up about 5.6% of the sample. Points the paper makes about the study in general: After treatment with radiotherapy and ipilimumab, TCR clones that came from tumors expanded in the peripheral blood. The strongest predictors of response were reported to be early dynamic shifts in blood T cell clones along with a rise in serum interferon-beta following radiation.

The V and J genes are TRBV14 and TRBJ1-3; a tentative D call is TRBD1 (5 bases match). The sequence was obtained from a human donor with non-small cell lung cancer who had stable disease on radiotherapy plus ipilimumab. Here the sequenced sample was peripheral blood, taken from a patient treated with radiotherapy plus ipilimumab. The CDR3 protein is CASSQGGGRVAGNTIYF. The nucleotides read TGTGCCAGCAGCCAAGGGGGCGGCAGAGTCGCTGGAAACACCATATATTTT.